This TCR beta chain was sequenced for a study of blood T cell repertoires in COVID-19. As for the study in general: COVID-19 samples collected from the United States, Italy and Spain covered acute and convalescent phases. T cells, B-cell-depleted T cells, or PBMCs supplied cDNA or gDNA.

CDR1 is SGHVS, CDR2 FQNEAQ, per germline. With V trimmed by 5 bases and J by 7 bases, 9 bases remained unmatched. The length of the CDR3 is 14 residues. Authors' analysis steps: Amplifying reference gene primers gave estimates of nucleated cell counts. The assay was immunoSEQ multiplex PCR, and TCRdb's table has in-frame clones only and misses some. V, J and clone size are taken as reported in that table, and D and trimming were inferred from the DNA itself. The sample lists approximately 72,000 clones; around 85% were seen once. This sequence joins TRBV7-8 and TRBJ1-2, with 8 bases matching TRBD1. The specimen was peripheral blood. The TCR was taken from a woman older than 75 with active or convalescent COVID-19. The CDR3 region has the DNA TGTGCCAGCAGCCCCGGACAGGGAGGGGTTGGCTACACCTTC. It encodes CASSPGQGGVGYTF.